A single sample is the source of the 4 T cell receptor beta chains below, sequenced in a study of PD-1 blockade in classical Hodgkin lymphoma. Every patient experienced relapse after autologous stem cell transplantation, and brentuximab vedotin exposure varied. The data were produced by immunoSEQ multiplex PCR, yet TCRdb's version contains in-frame clones alone and is incomplete. This table has approximately 14,000 clones, roughly 80% appearing once. The source was peripheral blood mononuclear cells (PBMCs), collected at baseline. The receptors were gathered from a human donor with classical Hodgkin lymphoma.

This chain uses TRBV28 with TRBJ1-5; no clear D gene. Trimming removed 7 bases at V and 3 bases at J, with 7 bases between. Looked up from germline, CDR1 is MDHEN and CDR2 is SYDVKM. This CDR3 has 12 residues. CDR3 coding DNA: TGTGCCAGCACCAGTCCCAATCAGCCCCAGCATTTT. It is translated as CASTSPNQPQHF.

The rearrangement joins TRBV27 to TRBJ1-2, with a tentative D call TRBD1 (6 bases). The CDR3 sequence is 13 residues long. Germline lookup yields CDR1 MNHEY and CDR2 SMNVEV (reference sequence). V lost 4 bases and J lost 5, with 11 bases in between. The CDR3 bases are TGTGCCAGCAGTTCACAGGGAATTTATGGCTACACCTTC. The encoded protein is CASSSQGIYGYTF.

A note on this clone: The same CDR3 can be traced to other DNA sequences in this sample. The J gene is TRBJ2-5, the V gene TRBV19; 9 bases agree with TRBD2. The CDR3 length is 15 residues. V shed 4 bases, J shed 2 bases, and the junction held 5 bases outside the gene matches. Germline V gene data show CDR1 as LNHDA and CDR2 as SQIVND (reference sequence). CDR3 nucleotide sequence: TGTGCCAGTAGTAACATAGCGGGGGCTCAAGAGACCCAGTACTTC. This codes for CASSNIAGAQETQYF.

The chain links TRBV5-4 to TRBJ2-5, with D unclear. The CDR3 length is 15 residues. Trimming removed 3 bases from V and 1 base from J, with 13 bases in between. The germline V gene has CDR1 SGHNT and CDR2 YYREEE (reference sequence). CDR3 coding DNA: TGTGCCAGCAGCTCCATAGGGCACCTCCAAGAGACCCAGTACTTC. Amino acids: CASSSIGHLQETQYF.